A selection of T cell receptor beta chains follows, all from one sample in a study of blood T cell repertoires in COVID-19. Sequencing used immunoSEQ multiplex PCR; TCRdb keeps in-frame clones, though not all of them. The data show roughly 30,000 clones, with around four fifths seen just once and approximately 36% held by the top ten. The source material was peripheral blood. These receptors came from a man between 65 and 79 years old with acute or convalescent COVID-19. Each CDR3 is given with its conserved first and last residue. Fields, in order: V gene, J gene, D gene, clone size, CDR3 DNA, CDR3 protein. A D gene is named only where the DNA matches it firmly. The size entry is marked missing in some rows and otherwise reads once, few, many or a size class.

v_call: TRBV4-3
j_call: TRBJ1-5
d_call: .
clone_size: many
cdr3_nt: TGCGCCAGCAGCCAAGTCTGGCAAGGCAATCAGCCCCAGCATTTT
cdr3_aa: CASSQVWQGNQPQHF

v_call: TRBV6-1
j_call: TRBJ1-5
d_call: .
clone_size: .
cdr3_nt: TGTGCCAGCAGACTAATATCGGTTAATCAGCCCCAGCATTTT
cdr3_aa: CASRLISVNQPQHF

v_call: TRBV6-5
j_call: TRBJ2-7
d_call: .
clone_size: .
cdr3_nt: TGTGCCAGCAGTATCCGGGACACTTCCTACGAGCAGTACTTC
cdr3_aa: CASSIRDTSYEQYF

v_call: TRBV24-1
j_call: TRBJ1-2
d_call: .
clone_size: .
cdr3_nt: TGTGCCACCAGGGGGGAAAAGGAGGGCTATGGCTACACCTTC
cdr3_aa: CATRGEKEGYGYTF

v_call: TRBV11-2
j_call: TRBJ2-7
d_call: TRBD2
clone_size: .
cdr3_nt: TGTGCCAGCAGCTTTGCGGGACTAGCGGGAGGCGCTGAGGAGCAGTACTTC
cdr3_aa: CASSFAGLAGGAEEQYF

v_call: TRBV7-8
j_call: TRBJ1-5
d_call: .
clone_size: few
cdr3_nt: TGTGCCAGCAGCACCTCAGATGGGGGGCAGCCCCAGCATTTT
cdr3_aa: CASSTSDGGQPQHF

v_call: TRBV19
j_call: TRBJ2-5
d_call: .
clone_size: few
cdr3_nt: TGTGCCAGTAGTGAGAGACCGAGGGAGACCCAGTACTTC
cdr3_aa: CASSERPRETQYF

v_call: TRBV18
j_call: TRBJ1-1
d_call: .
clone_size: .
cdr3_nt: TGTGCCAGCTCATCAGGGAGCGGGGTGAACACTGAAGCTTTCTTT
cdr3_aa: CASSSGSGVNTEAFF

v_call: TRBV29-1
j_call: TRBJ2-5
d_call: TRBD2
clone_size: once
cdr3_nt: TGCAGCGTTTCGGACGGGAGGGAGACCCAGTACTTC
cdr3_aa: CSVSDGRETQYF

v_call: TRBV28
j_call: TRBJ2-3
d_call: TRBD2
clone_size: .
cdr3_nt: TGTGCCAGCAGTCTACGGGGGGGGTTCACAGATACGCAGTATTTT
cdr3_aa: CASSLRGGFTDTQYF

v_call: TRBV2
j_call: TRBJ1-1
d_call: .
clone_size: .
cdr3_nt: TGTGCCAGCAGCAAGGGGGAGAACACTGAAGCTTTCTTT
cdr3_aa: CASSKGENTEAFF

v_call: TRBV9
j_call: TRBJ2-7
d_call: TRBD1
clone_size: few
cdr3_nt: TGTGCCAGCAGCTTGTCCGGGACAGGGGGGTACGAGCAGTACTTC
cdr3_aa: CASSLSGTGGYEQYF

v_call: TRBV5-1
j_call: TRBJ2-2
d_call: .
clone_size: once
cdr3_nt: TGCGCCAGCAGCGGGACTGGGACCGGGGAGCTGTTTTTT
cdr3_aa: CASSGTGTGELFF

v_call: TRBV6-6
j_call: TRBJ2-1
d_call: TRBD1
clone_size: .
cdr3_nt: TGTGCCAGCAGAGCGGGACAGGGACACTCCAATGAGCAGTTCTTC
cdr3_aa: CASRAGQGHSNEQFF

v_call: TRBV11-1
j_call: TRBJ2-7
d_call: .
clone_size: few
cdr3_nt: TGTGCCAGCAGCTTGAGGGATGCCCCCAGGGGCGAGCAGTACTTC
cdr3_aa: CASSLRDAPRGEQYF

v_call: TRBV28
j_call: TRBJ2-7
d_call: TRBD2
clone_size: .
cdr3_nt: TGTGCCAGCATTCCACCTAGCGGGAGTAATGAGCAGTACTTC
cdr3_aa: CASIPPSGSNEQYF

v_call: TRBV19
j_call: TRBJ2-7
d_call: .
clone_size: .
cdr3_nt: TGTGCCAGTAGTATAGGGGGCTTAAACTACGAGCAGTACTTC
cdr3_aa: CASSIGGLNYEQYF

v_call: TRBV28
j_call: TRBJ2-5
d_call: TRBD1
clone_size: .
cdr3_nt: TGTGCCAGCAGTTTCGGGACAGGGGGGGGTCAAGAGACCCAGTACTTC
cdr3_aa: CASSFGTGGGQETQYF

v_call: TRBV7-9
j_call: TRBJ2-5
d_call: .
clone_size: .
cdr3_nt: TGTGCCAGTACCGGGGCAGGGAAGGAGACCCAGTACTTC
cdr3_aa: CASTGAGKETQYF

v_call: TRBV11-2
j_call: TRBJ2-3
d_call: .
clone_size: .
cdr3_nt: TGTGCCAGCAGCTTAAGGCCTAGCGTAGATACGCAGTATTTT
cdr3_aa: CASSLRPSVDTQYF

v_call: TRBV27
j_call: TRBJ1-6
d_call: TRBD1
clone_size: .
cdr3_nt: TGTGCCAGCAGTTTAACAGGGGTGGAGGCCTCACCCCTCCACTTT
cdr3_aa: CASSLTGVEASPLHF

v_call: TRBV5-1
j_call: TRBJ2-3
d_call: .
clone_size: .
cdr3_nt: TGCGCCAGCGCTTACAGCTCCTCTAGCACAGATACGCAGTATTTT
cdr3_aa: CASAYSSSSTDTQYF

v_call: TRBV11-2
j_call: TRBJ2-7
d_call: .
clone_size: .
cdr3_nt: TGTGCCAGCAGCTTAGGTACCGGGCCTGCGGGTTTC
cdr3_aa: CASSLGTGPAGF

v_call: TRBV14
j_call: TRBJ2-1
d_call: .
clone_size: .
cdr3_nt: TGTGCCAGCAGCCAAGGAGCGGTCCTTGGCAATGAGCAGTTCTTC
cdr3_aa: CASSQGAVLGNEQFF

v_call: TRBV7-2
j_call: TRBJ2-1
d_call: TRBD2
clone_size: few
cdr3_nt: TGTGCCAGCAGCTTATTATCGGGGGGGGCAAACAATGAGCAGTTCTTC
cdr3_aa: CASSLLSGGANNEQFF

v_call: TRBV18
j_call: TRBJ1-1
d_call: .
clone_size: .
cdr3_nt: TGTGCCAGCTCACCAAATTCCAGGAGGGACACTGAAGCTTTCTTT
cdr3_aa: CASSPNSRRDTEAFF

v_call: TRBV29-1
j_call: TRBJ2-7
d_call: TRBD1
clone_size: few
cdr3_nt: TGCAGCGTTGAAGAACCGACAGGGGCTCGATACGAGCAGTACTTC
cdr3_aa: CSVEEPTGARYEQYF

v_call: TRBV4-3
j_call: TRBJ2-3
d_call: .
clone_size: .
cdr3_nt: TGCGCCAGCAGCCAATCCCAGGGGAACAAGTTCACAGATACGCAGTATTTT
cdr3_aa: CASSQSQGNKFTDTQYF

v_call: TRBV4-3
j_call: TRBJ1-1
d_call: .
clone_size: .
cdr3_nt: TGCGCCAGCAGCCGGGGGCACACTGAAGCTTTCTTT
cdr3_aa: CASSRGHTEAFF

v_call: TRBV5-1
j_call: TRBJ2-7
d_call: .
clone_size: .
cdr3_nt: TGCGCCAGCAGCTCTGGGGACATATCTACGACGGAGCAGTACTTC
cdr3_aa: CASSSGDISTTEQYF

v_call: TRBV7-9
j_call: TRBJ2-5
d_call: TRBD1
clone_size: once
cdr3_nt: TGTGCCAGCAGACAAAACAGGGGCAGGGAGACCCAGTACTTC
cdr3_aa: CASRQNRGRETQYF

v_call: TRBV10-1
j_call: TRBJ1-4
d_call: .
clone_size: once
cdr3_nt: TGCGCCAGCGGCCCGCGGGGCGGGGAAAAACTGTTTTTT
cdr3_aa: CASGPRGGEKLFF

v_call: TRBV6-5
j_call: TRBJ2-7
d_call: TRBD2
clone_size: .
cdr3_nt: TGTGCCAGCAGTTACGCTAGCGGCCCTGGTAAGGAGCAGTACTTC
cdr3_aa: CASSYASGPGKEQYF

v_call: TRBV19
j_call: TRBJ1-2
d_call: TRBD1
clone_size: .
cdr3_nt: TGTGCCAGTAGTCGGACAGGGAGTGGCTACACCTTC
cdr3_aa: CASSRTGSGYTF

v_call: TRBV3-1/TRBV3-2
j_call: TRBJ2-7
d_call: TRBD2
clone_size: .
cdr3_nt: TGTGCCAGCAGCCCAAGACGGCGGGGGGGCCCCGAGCAGTACTTC
cdr3_aa: CASSPRRRGGPEQYF

v_call: TRBV11-1
j_call: TRBJ2-1
d_call: TRBD2
clone_size: .
cdr3_nt: TGTGCCAGCAGCTTGCTGGCGGGAGCCTACAATGAGCAGTTCTTC
cdr3_aa: CASSLLAGAYNEQFF

v_call: TRBV6-1
j_call: TRBJ2-1
d_call: .
clone_size: .
cdr3_nt: TGTGCCAGCAGTGCAACACGGGCCGGGGGAGGTAATGAGCAGTTCTTC
cdr3_aa: CASSATRAGGGNEQFF

v_call: TRBV18
j_call: TRBJ1-4
d_call: .
clone_size: .
cdr3_nt: TGTGCCAGCTCACCACCGTTCACCCTAAGAGCAACTAATGAAAAACTGTTTTTT
cdr3_aa: CASSPPFTLRATNEKLFF

v_call: TRBV6-6
j_call: TRBJ2-6
d_call: .
clone_size: .
cdr3_nt: TGTGCCAGCAGTTACTCGATGGCAGGTCGGGCCAACGTCCTGACTTTC
cdr3_aa: CASSYSMAGRANVLTF

v_call: TRBV30
j_call: TRBJ2-7
d_call: TRBD2
clone_size: .
cdr3_nt: TGTGCCTGGAGGCGGGGGAGCGGGGCCTACGAGCAGTACTTC
cdr3_aa: CAWRRGSGAYEQYF

v_call: TRBV11-2
j_call: TRBJ2-5
d_call: TRBD1
clone_size: .
cdr3_nt: TGTGCCAGCAGCACTGACAGGGGCCTAGAGACCCAGTACTTC
cdr3_aa: CASSTDRGLETQYF

v_call: TRBV12-5
j_call: TRBJ2-1
d_call: TRBD2
clone_size: few
cdr3_nt: TGTGCTAGTGGTCCAGGGACTAGCGGGAGCCATGAGCAGTTCTTC
cdr3_aa: CASGPGTSGSHEQFF

v_call: TRBV28
j_call: TRBJ2-1
d_call: TRBD2
clone_size: .
cdr3_nt: TGTGCCAGCAGTACACCCAATCCGGGACTAGCGGGATTTAAATGGAATGAGCAGTTCTTC
cdr3_aa: CASSTPNPGLAGFKWNEQFF

v_call: TRBV12-5
j_call: TRBJ2-1
d_call: TRBD2
clone_size: .
cdr3_nt: TGTGCTAGTGCAATAGCGGGAGTCCAAGAGCAGTTCTTC
cdr3_aa: CASAIAGVQEQFF

v_call: TRBV7-2
j_call: TRBJ1-2
d_call: .
clone_size: many
cdr3_nt: TGTGCCAGCAGCTTCAGGGAACGGGACTATGGCTACACCTTC
cdr3_aa: CASSFRERDYGYTF

v_call: TRBV7-2
j_call: TRBJ2-7
d_call: .
clone_size: .
cdr3_nt: TGTGCCAGCAGCTTAGCCCCCGCCTACGAGCAGTACTTC
cdr3_aa: CASSLAPAYEQYF